The TCR beta chain under discussion was sequenced for a study of blood T cells in healthy people across ages (dated by TCRdb to about 2015). About the full investigation: In model experiments, template switching captured roughly one uniquely barcoded TCR beta cDNA molecule for every two T cells. Using deep sequencing normalized with unique cDNA molecular identifiers, the study measured how TCR beta repertoire diversity changes with age. Donors were grouped into four age groups: young (average roughly 17 years), middle-aged (about 38), aged (about 60) and long-lived (about 82). To avoid experimental bias, donors of different ages were randomly spread across the sequencing lanes. Two additional independent replicas of 1 million unique cDNA reads from the same blood draw were analyzed for two donors (one aged 18 to 29 and one aged 80 or older).

Note on this clonotype: Its specific antigen is unknown. Base-call qualities are not available, and no considerably larger clone is one nucleotide away.

The method was 5' RACE. Sequenced using an Illumina HiSeq 2500. A second PCR of roughly 6 to 11 cycles was run with a J-beta primer mix and a sample-barcoded 5' primer. A unique molecular identifier was introduced onto each TCR beta cDNA molecule by a template-switch 5' adaptor carrying 12 random nucleotides. At least 3 million CDR3-containing paired-end reads were obtained from each sample. First-strand cDNA synthesis was performed from all RNA using the Mint cDNA synthesis kit, with priming by a TRBC-specific oligonucleotide. Following uracil-DNA glycosylase treatment, all cDNA underwent a first 18-cycle PCR with the universal primers M1SS and BC2_uni_R. The paper's data handling went like this. For normalization, 1 million high-quality reads were randomly selected from each sample, with every read carrying a distinct molecular identifier. Instead of being binned into consensus sequences, reads with shared molecular identifiers were discarded. MiTCR, with a Q25 quality threshold and the strictest error-elimination algorithm, was used for CDR3 identification, clonotype clustering and error correction. A nonparametric unseen species model using Euler transformation provided a lower-bound estimate of total TCR beta diversity. The public reads were reanalyzed by TCRdb: fastp trimming at Q25, MiXCR alignment, in-frame beta chains only. Identical CDR3 proteins give one entry, which carries the most common genes and DNA. Clone size and V and J calls follow TCRdb, not the original study. The sample records fewer than 900,000 distinct CDR3 sequences, 40% to 45% of which are singletons. The ten largest account for under 25% of the sample.

General findings and caveats noted by the study authors: Observed TCR beta diversity correlated strongly with the percentage of naive T cells measured by flow cytometry. Total diversity estimates from one million sequenced T cells were considered lower bounds and underestimates. Conclusive comparison of naive and antigen-experienced compartments was prevented by the profiling of bulk unsorted PBMCs. Compared with the aged group, more naive CD4+ T cells, fewer expanded clones and increased TCR diversity were shown by the long-lived group, suggesting age selection. As age increased, observed TCR beta diversity per million T cells dropped in a roughly linear way, and a significant reduction was already evident by age roughly 36. Donor CMV infection status was unknown, potentially confounding age-related changes in expanded clonotypes.

The donors were about 40 Caucasian individuals from Russia, aged roughly 6 to 100 years, who were systemically healthy. Each donor gave approximately 9.4 milliliters of peripheral blood, drawn into EDTA-treated Vacutainer tubes. PBMCs were isolated by Ficoll-Paque density-gradient centrifugation, with at least 6 million obtained per sample. Total RNA, at least 6 micrograms per sample, was extracted from PBMCs with Trizol reagent. The percentages of naive CD45RAhigh/CD27high T cells were determined by flow cytometry on a PBMC aliquot from every donor. There are 12 amino acids in the CDR3, from cysteine to phenylalanine inclusive. Here the CDR3 DNA is all that survives: 36 bases in frame from base 1. V is cut back by 10 bases and J by 3 bases, with 2 bases in the junction unmatched.

Sequencing used blood. This receptor was identified in a woman in her fifties or sixties in good health. Recombination linked TRBV12-3 or TRBV12-4 to TRBJ2-1, and TRBD1 matches 8 of the central bases. The CDR3 reads CATGTGYNEQFF. The nucleotide sequence is TGTGCCACCGGGACAGGCTACAATGAGCAGTTCTTC.